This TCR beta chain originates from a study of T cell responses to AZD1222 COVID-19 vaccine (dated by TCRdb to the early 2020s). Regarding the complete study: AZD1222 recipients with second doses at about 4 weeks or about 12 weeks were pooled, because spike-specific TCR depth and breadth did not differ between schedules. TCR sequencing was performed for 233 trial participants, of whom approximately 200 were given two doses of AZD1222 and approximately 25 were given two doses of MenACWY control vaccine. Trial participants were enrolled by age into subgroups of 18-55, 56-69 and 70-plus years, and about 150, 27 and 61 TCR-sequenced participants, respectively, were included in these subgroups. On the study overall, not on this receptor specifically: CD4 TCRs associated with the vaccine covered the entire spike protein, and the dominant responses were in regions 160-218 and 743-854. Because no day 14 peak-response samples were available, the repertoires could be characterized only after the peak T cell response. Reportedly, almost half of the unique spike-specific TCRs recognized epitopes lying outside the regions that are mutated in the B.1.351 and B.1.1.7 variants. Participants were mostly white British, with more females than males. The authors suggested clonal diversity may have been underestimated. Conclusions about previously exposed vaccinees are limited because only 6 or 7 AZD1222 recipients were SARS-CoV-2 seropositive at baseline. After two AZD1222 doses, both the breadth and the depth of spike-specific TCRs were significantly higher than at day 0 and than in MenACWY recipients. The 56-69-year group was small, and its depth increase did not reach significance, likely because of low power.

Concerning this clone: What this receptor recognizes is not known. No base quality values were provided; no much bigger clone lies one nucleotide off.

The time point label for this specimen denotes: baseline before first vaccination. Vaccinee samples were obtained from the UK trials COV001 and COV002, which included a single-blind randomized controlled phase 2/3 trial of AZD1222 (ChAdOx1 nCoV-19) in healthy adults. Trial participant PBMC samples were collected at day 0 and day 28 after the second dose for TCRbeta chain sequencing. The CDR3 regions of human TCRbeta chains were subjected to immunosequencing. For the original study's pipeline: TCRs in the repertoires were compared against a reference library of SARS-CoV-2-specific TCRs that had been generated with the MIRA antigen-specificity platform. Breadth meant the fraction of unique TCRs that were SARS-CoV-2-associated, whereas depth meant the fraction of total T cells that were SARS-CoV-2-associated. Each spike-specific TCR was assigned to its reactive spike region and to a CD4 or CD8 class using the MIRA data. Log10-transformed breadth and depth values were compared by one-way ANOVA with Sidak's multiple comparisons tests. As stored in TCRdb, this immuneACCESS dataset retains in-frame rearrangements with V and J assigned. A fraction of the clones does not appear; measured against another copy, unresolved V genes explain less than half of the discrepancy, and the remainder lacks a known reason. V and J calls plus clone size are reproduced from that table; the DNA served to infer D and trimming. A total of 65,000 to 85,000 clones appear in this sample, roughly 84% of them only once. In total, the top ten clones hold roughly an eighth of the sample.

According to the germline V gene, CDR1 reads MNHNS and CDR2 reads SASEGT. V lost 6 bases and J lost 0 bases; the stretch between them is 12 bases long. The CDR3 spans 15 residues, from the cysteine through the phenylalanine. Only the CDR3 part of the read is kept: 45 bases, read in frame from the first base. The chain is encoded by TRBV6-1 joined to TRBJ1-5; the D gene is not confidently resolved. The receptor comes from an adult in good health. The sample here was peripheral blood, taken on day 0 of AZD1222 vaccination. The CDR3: CASSRDIASNQPQHF. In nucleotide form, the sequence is TGTGCCAGCAGCCGCGACATAGCTAGCAATCAGCCCCAGCATTTT.